This T cell receptor beta chain stems from a study of shared clonotypes between healthy human individuals (dated by TCRdb to the early 2020s). For the wider study: The cohort comprised two women and a few men aged 18 to 49 years. For each donor, CD4 naive and CD4 memory were each run on three plates, CD8 naive on two plates, and CD8 memory on one plate. Blood TCR repertoires of four to six healthy adults were deeply sequenced to estimate repertoire size and the extent of clonotype sharing between individuals. Different laboratories and diverse techniques were used to prepare libraries and sequence TCR repertoires, to increase sequencing depth and limit assay-specific biases. Each donor's leukapheresis produced roughly between about 0.8 and 8.9 billion PBMCs.

What the research found in general, with its limitations: Only blood was sampled, and tissue TCR repertoires likely differ from those in blood. Because the study included a small number of donors, the genetic and exposure-history diversity represented was limited. Incomplete sequencing was indicated by rarefaction of sorted-subset datasets, despite the large sequencing depth. Sharing across a few donors was observed for about 5% of naive CD4, 3.5% of naive CD8, 2% to 2.5% of memory CD4, and around 0.4% of memory CD8 clonotypes. Naive subsets generally had larger estimated clonotype richness than memory subsets. Pairwise subsampling indicated that sequencing depth was expected to affect the degree of clonotype sharing among donors. Higher generation probabilities were observed for clonotypes shared by all four sorted-subset donors than for non-shared clonotypes.

Remarks on this clone: Which antigen it targets is not known. Base qualities are missing; no much larger clone stands one base away.

CD8 naive samples were obtained by positive selection for CCR7 among CD45RO-negative cells, yielding a CD45RA+CCR7+ population from which TemRA cells were excluded. The donors were healthy, HIV-negative adults who had no recently reported acute infections or vaccinations. All donors were Caucasian adults living in Nashville, Tennessee, USA. Blood was obtained by leukapheresis, after which PBMCs were separated by Ficoll-Histopaque density gradient centrifugation and cryopreserved in liquid nitrogen vapor phase. Purity and quantity of every magnetically sorted T cell population were checked by analytical flow cytometry. Each sorted fraction had its genomic DNA isolated and then quantified by UV absorbance on a Nanodrop 2000c. Using the deep immunoSEQ assay, TCR CDR3 regions were amplified from genomic DNA by multiplex PCR. For each cell subset, the extracted genomic DNA was distributed evenly across all wells of several immunoSEQ 96-well plates, and each plate served as one replicate. For sorted subsets, roughly 190 ng of genomic DNA, equivalent to tens of thousands of T cell genomes, went into each replicate PCR. Purified libraries were quantified with a Qubit 3.0 fluorometer, sized on a Bioanalyzer 2100, and re-quantified with the KAPA Library Quantification kit. Each immunoSEQ 96-well plate was sequenced on its own single-read 150-cycle Illumina NextSeq 550 flow cell. From the authors' description of their analysis: Because the immunoSEQ output held only junctional sequences and lacked quality scores, the filtering could not match the filtering applied to full-length reads. To assign V/J genes and CDR3, sequences were annotated against IMGT germline references using PyIR, a Python wrapper for IgBLAST v1.9. Reads were filtered out if the reads had weak V/J assignments (E-value above 1e-6), no CDR3, stop codons, out-of-frame junctions, or ambiguous translated residues. V3J clonotypes were defined as sequences sharing an identical inferred V gene, J gene, and CDR3 amino acid sequence. Percentage overlap between repertoires was computed as shared unique clonotypes divided by the size of the smaller repertoire. Three approaches were used to assess repertoire richness: RTK rarefaction, the Chao1 estimator, and Recon v2.1 estimates of unobserved clonotypes. Generation probabilities for all TCRbeta clonotypes obtained by the gDNA method from a few donors were computed using OLGA. Drawn from immuneACCESS, this table holds only the in-frame rearrangements with V and J called that TCRdb kept. Clones are partly lost; checked studies trace under half to an unresolved V gene and leave the rest unexplained. D and trimming come from the DNA, and the V and J calls and clone size come from that table. This sample gives roughly 1,800,000 clones in total; about 95% of them show up just once. The ten most abundant clones make up roughly 1% of the sample.

Counted from cysteine to phenylalanine, this CDR3 has 14 amino acids. Only the CDR3 part of the read is kept: 42 bases, read in frame from the first base. CDR1 and CDR2 (MNHNS, SASEGT) derive from the germline V gene. Trimming at the junction amounts to 3 bases on V and 5 bases on J, and the germline ends lie 13 bases apart. This TCR came from a man between 18 and 29 years old in good health. Source material: naive CD8+ T cells sorted from blood. What the cell subset or site label conveys for this sample: CD45RA+CCR7+. The V and J genes are TRBV6-1 and TRBJ1-1; the D gene cannot be resolved reliably. The bases read TGTGCCAGCAGTGATTGGGGATCTTTTACTGAAGCTTTCTTT. This translates into CASSDWGSFTEAFF.